A selection of T cell receptor beta chains follows, all from one sample in a study of PD-1 blockade in mismatch repair-deficient tumors. Antigens of these TCRs are unknown. Data came from immunoSEQ multiplex PCR; TCRdb stores just in-frame clones and leaves some out. The sample consists of fewer than 13,000 clones, over 80% of them appearing once. The sequences come from cells cultured in vitro, collected from a patient treated with pembrolizumab. These receptor sequences come from an adult with mismatch repair-deficient cancer. CDR3s include the opening cysteine and the closing phenylalanine or tryptophan. Fields, in order: D gene, J gene, clone size, V gene, CDR3 DNA, CDR3 protein. The D gene is left open where the match is weak. Clone size is not always given. Where it is, it says once, few, many or a class for expanded clones.

D: TRBD2
J: TRBJ2-7
size: NA
V: TRBV19
DNA: TGTGCCAGTAGTACCTCGACTAGCGGGTTCTACGAGCAGTACTTC
CDR3: CASSTSTSGFYEQYF

D: NA
J: TRBJ1-1
size: NA
V: TRBV5-4
DNA: TGTGCCAGCAGCCACCAGGGGCAGTACACTGAAGCTTTCTTT
CDR3: CASSHQGQYTEAFF

D: TRBD1
J: TRBJ1-2
size: NA
V: TRBV6-1
DNA: TGTGCCAGCAGTGAAGCAGGCGGGACAGTTAACTATGGCTACACCTTC
CDR3: CASSEAGGTVNYGYTF

D: NA
J: TRBJ1-1
size: NA
V: TRBV30
DNA: TGTGCCTGGAGTGTTGGGAGGGGTAACACTGAAGCTTTCTTT
CDR3: CAWSVGRGNTEAFF

D: NA
J: TRBJ2-6
size: NA
V: TRBV27
DNA: TGTGCCAGCAGTAAGTATGGGGCCAACGTCCTGACTTTC
CDR3: CASSKYGANVLTF

D: TRBD2
J: TRBJ2-1
size: NA
V: TRBV5-1
DNA: TGCGCCAGCAGCTCCGGACTAGCGGGAGGGCTTTACAATGAGCAGTTCTTC
CDR3: CASSSGLAGGLYNEQFF

D: TRBD1
J: TRBJ2-5
size: NA
V: TRBV13
DNA: TGTGCCAGCAGCCCCTACTCCGGGACAGGGGGGACCCAGTACTTC
CDR3: CASSPYSGTGGTQYF

D: TRBD1
J: TRBJ2-3
size: NA
V: TRBV28
DNA: TGTGCCAGCAGTTCTCCCGGGACAGCTAGCACAGATACGCAGTATTTT
CDR3: CASSSPGTASTDTQYF

D: NA
J: TRBJ2-2
size: NA
V: TRBV14
DNA: TGTGCCAGCAGCCAAGTGGCCGGGAGCCCCGGGGAGCTGTTTTTT
CDR3: CASSQVAGSPGELFF

D: NA
J: TRBJ1-2
size: NA
V: TRBV14
DNA: TGTGCCAGCAGCCGAACCGGGACGGCGGAGGGCTACACCTTC
CDR3: CASSRTGTAEGYTF

D: NA
J: TRBJ2-1
size: NA
V: TRBV7-2
DNA: TGTGCCAGCAGCCGGGGACCACGTGGGGGAATCAAATACAATGAGCAGTTCTTC
CDR3: CASSRGPRGGIKYNEQFF

D: NA
J: TRBJ1-2
size: NA
V: TRBV7-2
DNA: TGTGCCAGCAGCTTAATAGGAGTTGGCTACACCTTC
CDR3: CASSLIGVGYTF

D: NA
J: TRBJ2-6
size: NA
V: TRBV29-1
DNA: TGCAGCGTAAGATCTGGGGCCAACGTCCTGACTTTC
CDR3: CSVRSGANVLTF

D: NA
J: TRBJ2-2
size: NA
V: TRBV27
DNA: TGTGCCAGCAGTTTAGGCGCCGCTACCGGGGAGCTGTTTTTT
CDR3: CASSLGAATGELFF

D: NA
J: TRBJ2-7
size: NA
V: TRBV11-3
DNA: TGTGCCAGCAGCCCGACAGTGGGGTTGGGGGAGCAGTACTTC
CDR3: CASSPTVGLGEQYF

D: TRBD2
J: TRBJ2-1
size: NA
V: TRBV2
DNA: TGTGCCCGCAAGACTAGCGGTTATCCAGGGGGTGAGCAGTTCTTC
CDR3: CARKTSGYPGGEQFF

D: TRBD2
J: TRBJ2-7
size: NA
V: TRBV6-5
DNA: TGTGCCAGCAGTTACTCCCTAGCGGAGTCGTCCTACGAGCAGTACTTC
CDR3: CASSYSLAESSYEQYF

D: NA
J: TRBJ2-1
size: NA
V: TRBV9
DNA: TGTGCCAGCAGCGTTAGGGTAGGAGGCTACAATGAGCAGTTCTTC
CDR3: CASSVRVGGYNEQFF

D: NA
J: TRBJ1-5
size: NA
V: TRBV2
DNA: TGTGCCAGCAGAAGGGATAGCAATCAGCCCCAGCATTTT
CDR3: CASRRDSNQPQHF

D: TRBD2
J: TRBJ2-3
size: NA
V: TRBV28
DNA: TGTGCCAGCGGCCCTAGGACTAGCGGGGCCGAGGATACGCAGTATTTT
CDR3: CASGPRTSGAEDTQYF

D: NA
J: TRBJ2-3
size: NA
V: TRBV27
DNA: TGTGCCAGCAGTTTTGTAGTCTCCGGCACAGATACGCAGTATTTT
CDR3: CASSFVVSGTDTQYF

D: TRBD1
J: TRBJ2-1
size: NA
V: TRBV7-9
DNA: TGTGCCAGCAGCCAAACGACAGGGGCTGGAATATACAATGAGCAGTTCTTC
CDR3: CASSQTTGAGIYNEQFF

D: NA
J: TRBJ1-2
size: once
V: TRBV20-1
DNA: TGCAGTGCTAGACTCACGAGGGGCTACACCTTC
CDR3: CSARLTRGYTF

D: NA
J: TRBJ2-1
size: NA
V: TRBV27
DNA: TGTGCCAGCAGTTTTCGGGGTTACAATGAGCAGTTCTTC
CDR3: CASSFRGYNEQFF

D: NA
J: TRBJ1-3
size: NA
V: TRBV28
DNA: TGTGCCAGCAATACCGGGACCGGTGGTGGAAACACCATATATTTT
CDR3: CASNTGTGGGNTIYF

D: TRBD2
J: TRBJ2-1
size: NA
V: TRBV27
DNA: TGTGCCAGCAGTGTGGCCCCGGGACTAGCGGGAGTTTGGTACAATGAGCAGTTCTTC
CDR3: CASSVAPGLAGVWYNEQFF

D: TRBD1
J: TRBJ1-6
size: NA
V: TRBV7-9
DNA: TGTGCCAGCAGCTTAGACGTAGGGACAGGGGGATCCCTCCACTTT
CDR3: CASSLDVGTGGSLHF

D: TRBD1
J: TRBJ1-2
size: NA
V: TRBV27
DNA: TGTGCCAGCAGTTTTGACAAGGGGGCAGCCGCCAACTATGGCTACACCTTC
CDR3: CASSFDKGAAANYGYTF

D: NA
J: TRBJ1-2
size: NA
V: TRBV5-1
DNA: TGCGCCAGCAGCTTGGACCGGGTTGCCGATGGCTACACCTTC
CDR3: CASSLDRVADGYTF

D: NA
J: TRBJ2-4
size: NA
V: TRBV5-1
DNA: TGCGCCAGCAGCTTCAAGGGCCTTGGGGACATTCAGTACTTC
CDR3: CASSFKGLGDIQYF

D: TRBD2
J: TRBJ2-1
size: once
V: TRBV7-2
DNA: TGTGCCAGCAGCTTTAGGGGCGGGAGCTATGAGCAGTTCTTC
CDR3: CASSFRGGSYEQFF

D: TRBD1
J: TRBJ2-7
size: NA
V: TRBV18
DNA: TGTGCCAGCTCAGAGGGGACAGGGCTTATCGGCGAGCAGTACTTC
CDR3: CASSEGTGLIGEQYF

D: NA
J: TRBJ1-2
size: NA
V: TRBV6-1
DNA: TGTGCCATAGTTTTATCGGACTATGGCTACACCTTC
CDR3: CAIVLSDYGYTF

D: NA
J: TRBJ2-5
size: once
V: TRBV2
DNA: TGTGCCAGCCGGGGGGCCTATTCCCCCCAAGAGACCCAGTACTTC
CDR3: CASRGAYSPQETQYF

D: TRBD1
J: TRBJ1-1
size: NA
V: TRBV7-9
DNA: TGTGCCAGCAGCTTAGATGGCAGGGGGACCACTGAAGCTTTCTTT
CDR3: CASSLDGRGTTEAFF

D: NA
J: TRBJ2-7
size: once
V: TRBV28
DNA: TGTGCCAGCACCACAAATCTACCACCCTACGAGCAGTACTTC
CDR3: CASTTNLPPYEQYF

D: NA
J: TRBJ2-7
size: NA
V: TRBV19
DNA: TGTGCCAGTAGTGTCGACCGGGGCCCGTACGAGCAGTACTTC
CDR3: CASSVDRGPYEQYF

D: TRBD1
J: TRBJ1-1
size: NA
V: TRBV6-5
DNA: TGTGCCAGCAGCGCCGGGGACAGGAACACTGAAGCTTTCTTT
CDR3: CASSAGDRNTEAFF

D: NA
J: TRBJ2-1
size: NA
V: TRBV5-4
DNA: TGTGCCAGCAGCTTCGGAGGGCCTAGCTCCTACAATGAGCAGTTCTTC
CDR3: CASSFGGPSSYNEQFF

D: NA
J: TRBJ2-1
size: NA
V: TRBV28
DNA: TGTGCCAGCAGTTCCTATACCCGCTCCTACAATGAGCAGTTCTTC
CDR3: CASSSYTRSYNEQFF

D: NA
J: TRBJ1-3
size: NA
V: TRBV15
DNA: TGTGCCACCAGCCCGCACCTCGAAGGGATGTACGGAAACACCATATATTTT
CDR3: CATSPHLEGMYGNTIYF

D: TRBD2
J: TRBJ2-7
size: NA
V: TRBV29-1
DNA: TGCAGCGTTTCACTAGCGGGGGAATACGAGCAGTACTTC
CDR3: CSVSLAGEYEQYF

D: NA
J: TRBJ1-1
size: NA
V: TRBV9
DNA: TGTGCCAGCAGCGTAGCAGCGGGGAGGGGGTACACTGAAGCTTTCTTT
CDR3: CASSVAAGRGYTEAFF

D: NA
J: TRBJ1-2
size: NA
V: TRBV4-1
DNA: TGCGCCAGCACCTCCGGGGCCTCCTATGGCTACACCTTC
CDR3: CASTSGASYGYTF

D: TRBD1
J: TRBJ2-4
size: NA
V: TRBV19
DNA: TGTGCCAGTAGTATTCAGGGGGCACGAAACATTCAGTACTTC
CDR3: CASSIQGARNIQYF

D: NA
J: TRBJ2-3
size: NA
V: TRBV6-4
DNA: TGTGCCAGCAGTGTTACAGGGAAAACAGATACGCAGTATTTT
CDR3: CASSVTGKTDTQYF

D: NA
J: TRBJ2-3
size: NA
V: TRBV28
DNA: TGTGCCAGCAGCCCTCATCGGTTAGGCTATCTCACGCAGTATTTT
CDR3: CASSPHRLGYLTQYF

D: NA
J: TRBJ1-4
size: NA
V: TRBV5-4
DNA: TGTGCCAGCAGCTTGGGGTTGTCTAATGAAAAACTGTTTTTT
CDR3: CASSLGLSNEKLFF

D: TRBD2
J: TRBJ2-7
size: NA
V: TRBV27
DNA: TGTGCCAGCAGGTTCAATTCGCGGGAGGGCTACGAGCAGTACTTC
CDR3: CASRFNSREGYEQYF

D: NA
J: TRBJ2-7
size: NA
V: TRBV5-1
DNA: TGCGCCAGCAGCTTGGGGACAGCCACCTACGAGCAGTACTTC
CDR3: CASSLGTATYEQYF

D: NA
J: TRBJ2-5
size: NA
V: TRBV11-2
DNA: TGTGCCAGCAGCCGGCGGGGGCTAGCGGTACAAGAGACCCAGTACTTC
CDR3: CASSRRGLAVQETQYF

D: NA
J: TRBJ2-3
size: NA
V: TRBV15
DNA: TGTGCCACCAGCCAACGGACGGGACTCACAGATACGCAGTATTTT
CDR3: CATSQRTGLTDTQYF

D: TRBD1
J: TRBJ1-1
size: NA
V: TRBV5-6
DNA: TGTGCCAGCAGCTTGGGCCAGGGGGGAGGGATGAACACTGAAGCTTTCTTT
CDR3: CASSLGQGGGMNTEAFF

D: NA
J: TRBJ1-1
size: NA
V: TRBV7-3
DNA: TGTGCCAGCACCCCCGGGGGGGGGAACACTGAAGCTTTCTTT
CDR3: CASTPGGGNTEAFF

D: NA
J: TRBJ1-5
size: once
V: TRBV6-5
DNA: TGTGCCAGCAGCTACGGACTCAATCAGCCCCAGCATTTT
CDR3: CASSYGLNQPQHF

D: NA
J: TRBJ2-1
size: NA
V: TRBV28
DNA: TGTGCCAGCAGGCCTAGCTCCTACAATGAGCAGTTCTTC
CDR3: CASRPSSYNEQFF

D: NA
J: TRBJ1-1
size: NA
V: TRBV21-1
DNA: TGTGCCAGCATCCGGGGGTACACTGAAGCTTTCTTT
CDR3: CASIRGYTEAFF